Below are 25 T cell receptor beta chains sequenced from a single sample in a study of blood T cell repertoires in COVID-19. Profiled with immunoSEQ multiplex PCR; TCRdb holds only in-frame clones, not every one. Of 150,000 to 200,000 clones in the sample, around 90% were seen once. Material for sequencing was peripheral blood. The receptors stem from a man aged 50 to 60 with acute or convalescent COVID-19.

The gene calls are TRBV19 and TRBJ2-2; perhaps TRBD2 as D (7 bases). Between the trimmed V and J ends, which lost 5 bases and 5 bases, there was a span of 18 bases. This CDR3 spans 16 amino acids. Germline CDR1 and CDR2: LNHDA and SQIVND (reference sequence). The CDR3 DNA is TGTGCCAGTAGTGCCTTTCAGGGGAGGGGTACCGGGGAGCTGTTTTTT. It codes for CASSAFQGRGTGELFF.

J is TRBJ1-5 and V is TRBV28; perhaps TRBD1 as D (5 bases). V lost 5 bases, J lost 4 bases, and 12 bases lay in between. The CDR3 sequence is 14 residues long. Germline loops: CDR1 MDHEN, CDR2 SYDVKM. The CDR3 coding sequence is TGTGCCAGCAGTCCGGGACTCCTAAATCAGCCCCAGCATTTT. Protein sequence: CASSPGLLNQPQHF.

The chain employs TRBV10-3 and TRBJ1-5; D is undetermined. The germline V gene encodes CDR1 ENHRY and CDR2 SYGVKD. V lost 2 bases and J 5 bases, leaving 7 bases between the germline ends. This CDR3 is built from 13 residues. CDR3 region: CAISEVADQPQHF. The CDR3 DNA reads TGTGCCATCAGTGAGGTAGCGGATCAGCCCCAGCATTTT.

The chain couples TRBV13 to TRBJ2-3; possible D gene TRBD2, 6 bases. The CDR3 loop spans 16 amino acids. Germline assignment: CDR1 PRHDT and CDR2 FYEKMQ (reference sequence). Trimming left V 2 bases short and J 0 bases short, with 12 bases between. Here the CDR3 DNA reads TGTGCCAGCAGCTTAAATGGGGGGACTAGCACAGATACGCAGTATTTT. Protein sequence: CASSLNGGTSTDTQYF.

The chain is built from TRBV7-6 and TRBJ1-5; a weak D match, TRBD1 (5 bases). The length of the CDR3 is 15 residues. V gave up 1 base and J gave up 2 bases, with 9 bases separating them. Per the germline V gene, CDR1 is SGHVS and CDR2 is FNYEAQ. CDR3 in amino acids: CASSLGQGRNQPQHF. As DNA, the CDR3 is TGTGCCAGCAGCTTAGGTCAGGGTCGCAATCAGCCCCAGCATTTT.

The chain has TRBV7-3 and TRBJ2-3, with 9 bases identical to TRBD2. Germline loops: CDR1 SGHTA, CDR2 FQGTGA. This CDR3 is 15 amino acids long. The J segment lost 4 bases and the V segment lost 2 bases, leaving 4 bases of the junction unmatched. CDR3 nucleotide sequence: TGTGCCAGCAGCTTACAAGCGGGGGGATCAGATACGCAGTATTTT. As protein: CASSLQAGGSDTQYF.

The chain uses TRBV5-1 and TRBJ2-3; 14 nucleotides match TRBD2. Per germline, CDR1 SGHRS and CDR2 YFSETQ. This CDR3 spans 19 amino acids. Unmatched junction bases numbered 11, after V lost 4 bases and J lost 1 base. CDR3 sequence reads: CASSAKPGLAGARTDTQYF. CDR3 sequence (DNA): TGCGCCAGCAGCGCAAAACCGGGACTAGCGGGGGCCCGCACAGATACGCAGTATTTT.

This clone appeared a few times. The gene calls are TRBV4-2 and TRBJ2-2, with 9 bases matching TRBD2. With 4 bases clipped from V and 8 bases from J, the junction kept 11 bases outside the gene matches. Germline V gives CDR1 LGHNA, CDR2 YNFKEQ. The CDR3 extends over 16 amino acids. CDR3 nucleotides: TGTGCCAGCAGCCTTGATAGCGGGAGAGCTCGTGGGGAGCTGTTTTTT. Translating gives CASSLDSGRARGELFF.

The chain has TRBV6-2 or TRBV6-3 and TRBJ1-2; TRBD1 aligns across 7 bases. V lost 4 bases to trimming and J lost 4 bases; unmatched junction nucleotides: 6. Germline V gene sequence: CDR1 MNHEY, CDR2 SVGEGT. The CDR3 runs 14 residues. The CDR3 sequence: CASSFSTGLYGYTF. DNA of the CDR3: TGTGCCAGCAGTTTCTCGACAGGGCTCTATGGCTACACCTTC.

This clone was recorded only once. The chain has TRBV21-1 and TRBJ1-5. TRBV21-1 is a known pseudogene. This CDR3 contains 12 residues. CDR3 DNA: TGTCCGCTGGGACTAAGCAATCAGCCCCAGCATTTT. It yields the protein CPLGLSNQPQHF.

The chain is built from TRBV5-1 and TRBJ2-1, with TRBD2 matching 8 bases. In germline, CDR1 is SGHRS, CDR2 YFSETQ. V was pared by 3 bases and J by 8 bases, with 13 bases of the junction left unmatched. The CDR3 loop spans 16 amino acids. The CDR3 is CASSWLAGYDRDEQFF. The CDR3 DNA is TGCGCCAGCAGCTGGTTAGCGGGGTACGATCGAGATGAGCAGTTCTTC.

The V and J genes are TRBV4-1 and TRBJ2-1; TRBD2 matches 8 bases. The CDR3 has 16 residues. CDR1 is MGHRA and CDR2 is YSYEKL in the germline V gene. V lost 7 bases and J lost 3; bases outside the gene matches: 11. In nucleotides, the CDR3 is TGCGCCAGCATGGTTGCACTAGCGGTCGGCTACAATGAGCAGTTCTTC. This sequence encodes CASMVALAVGYNEQFF.

V is TRBV5-1 and J is TRBJ2-2; D is unclear. This CDR3 has 17 residues. Germline assignment: CDR1 SGHRS and CDR2 YFSETQ. Trimming removed 2 bases at V and 0 bases at J, with 14 bases between. The CDR3 nucleotides are TGCGCCAGCAGCTTTGGTCCTCCCAGAACGAACACCGGGGAGCTGTTTTTT. Translated: CASSFGPPRTNTGELFF.

V gene TRBV14 combines with J gene TRBJ2-3; 10 bases match TRBD2. This CDR3 has 17 amino acids. Trimming at V came to 0 bases and at J to 1 base, leaving 4 bases not matched to a gene. CDR1 SGHDN and CDR2 FVKESK come from the germline V gene. The CDR3: CASSQESGGEGTDTQYF. As DNA, the CDR3 is TGTGCCAGCAGCCAAGAAAGCGGGGGGGAAGGCACAGATACGCAGTATTTT.

The chain recombines TRBV6-4 with TRBJ1-1, with TRBD1 identical over 9 bases. V shed 8 bases and J 4 bases; nucleotides not matched to a gene: 11. This CDR3 comprises 15 residues. Germline CDR1 is MRHNA and CDR2 is SNTAGT. The CDR3 loop reads CASGGRDREGTEAFF. The CDR3 coding sequence is TGTGCCAGCGGGGGGAGGGACAGGGAGGGCACTGAAGCTTTCTTT.

The V gene is TRBV7-9, the J gene TRBJ2-2; the match to TRBD2 covers 12 bases. Per the germline V gene, CDR1 is SEHNR and CDR2 is FQNEAQ (reference sequence). V was clipped by 7 bases and J by 4 bases; unmatched bases: 4. This CDR3 contains 15 residues. Here the CDR3 reads CASKLLAGGTGELFF. The DNA of the CDR3 is TGTGCCAGCAAGCTACTAGCGGGAGGCACCGGGGAGCTGTTTTTT. Full variable domain (rest looked up from reference TRBV7-9 and TRBJ2-2): DTGVSQNPRHKITKRGQNVTFRCDPISEHNRLYWYRQTLGQGPEFLTYFQNEAQLEKSRLLSDRFSAERPKGSFSTLEIQRTEQGDSAMYLCASKLLAGGTGELFFGEGSRLTVL.

The chain uses TRBV18 and TRBJ1-2, with 7 bases lining up with TRBD1. Germline V gene sequence: CDR1 KGHSH, CDR2 LQKENI. The trim removed 4 bases at V and 14 bases at J, leaving 10 bases unmatched. This CDR3 has 12 amino acids. CDR3 coding DNA: TGTGCCAGCTCACTTGACAGGGAAAGGAATACCTTC. Encoded protein: CASSLDRERNTF.

This chain joins TRBV29-1 and TRBJ1-2; perhaps TRBD1 as D (6 bases). CDR1 and CDR2 from the germline V gene are SQVTM and ANQGSEA. V lost 6 bases and J 6 bases, leaving 14 bases between the germline ends. There are 12 residues in the CDR3. The CDR3 DNA follows: TGCAGCGTGAGCCCGGGGGGCCATGGCTACACCTTC. As protein: CSVSPGGHGYTF.

Comments on this clone: Because the CDR3 is missing its conserved closing phenylalanine or tryptophan, this is likely a read error. J is TRBJ2-7 and V is TRBV10-3; 9 bases map to TRBD1. The CDR3 extends over 15 amino acids. The J segment lost 6 bases and the V segment lost 5 bases, leaving 11 bases of the junction unmatched. Per the germline V gene, CDR1 is ENHRY and CDR2 is SYGVKD. The CDR3 loop reads CAISPQPGQGREQYL. CDR3 DNA: TGTGCCATCAGTCCCCAACCGGGACAGGGACGCGAGCAGTACTTA.

V gene TRBV3-1 (or the pseudogene TRBV3-2) combines with J gene TRBJ1-4, with 9 nucleotides matching TRBD1. V dropped 1 base and J dropped 8; count of bases not matched to a gene: 5. The CDR3 loop spans 15 amino acids. Per the germline V gene, CDR1 is LGHDT and CDR2 is YNNKEL (reference sequence). CDR3 coding DNA: TGTGCCAGCAGCCAAGTCACAGGGGGCGCCGAAAAACTGTTTTTT. It specifies CASSQVTGGAEKLFF.

The chain carries TRBV27 and TRBJ1-2; 7 nucleotides line up with TRBD1. Germline V gene lookup returns CDR1 MNHEY and CDR2 SMNVEV (reference sequence). V shed 9 bases, J shed 6 bases, and the junction held 19 bases outside the gene matches. The CDR3 covers 16 residues. In DNA form, the CDR3 reads TGTGCCAGTGCCGAACGGGACAGCCCTCTTTGGGATGGCTACACCTTC. Its protein is CASAERDSPLWDGYTF.

J is TRBJ1-2 and V is TRBV28; TRBD1 agrees at 7 bases. The germline V gene encodes CDR1 MDHEN and CDR2 SYDVKM. With 9 bases clipped from V and 4 bases from J, the junction kept 2 bases outside the gene matches. This CDR3 region has 11 residues. CDR3 DNA sequence: TGTGCCAGTGGGACAGCCTATGGCTACACCTTC. Its translation: CASGTAYGYTF.

The chain carries TRBV9 and TRBJ1-6; 9 nucleotides agree with TRBD1. Trimming at V came to 3 bases and at J to 9 bases, leaving 7 bases not matched to a gene. The germline CDR1 and CDR2 sequences are SGDLS and YYNGEE. CDR3 length: 15 amino acids. The chain's CDR3 is CASSADRTGVSPLHF. The CDR3 bases are TGTGCCAGCAGCGCGGACAGGACAGGGGTTTCACCCCTCCACTTT.

The J gene is TRBJ1-4, the V gene TRBV4-1; 7 bases align to TRBD1. From germline, CDR1 is MGHRA and CDR2 YSYEKL. The CDR3 is 14 amino acids. After removal of 4 bases from V and 6 bases from J, the junction contained 5 bases not matched to a gene. The CDR3 DNA reads as TGCGCCAGCAGCCCCCGGCAGGGGGATGAAAAACTGTTTTTT. This sequence encodes CASSPRQGDEKLFF.

This rearrangement joins TRBV2 to TRBJ1-6; the match to TRBD1 covers 7 bases. Losses at the gene ends were 6 bases for V and 3 bases for J; bases not matched to a gene: 11. Germline CDR1 and CDR2: SNHLY and FYNNEI. CDR3 size: 17 residues. In DNA form, the CDR3 reads TGTGCCAGCAGCCGGGCGCAGGCAGGGGGCTATAATTCACCCCTCCACTTT. This codes for CASSRAQAGGYNSPLHF.